This T cell receptor (beta chain) was obtained from a study of cytomegalovirus exposure and HLA in healthy donors. Worth noting for this clone: Antigen unknown.

The primer mix had 60 Vbeta and 13 Jbeta primers. This table comes from immunoSEQ multiplex PCR, and its TCRdb copy is limited to in-frame clones, with some not included. This table holds about 110,000 clones, about 80% found once. Study-wide results and caveats: Only CMV serostatus was available as immune exposure information.

Germline CDR1 reads SGHAT; CDR2 reads FQDESV (reference sequence). Germline trimming cut 5 bases from V and 4 bases from J; bases unmatched to any gene: 10. The length of the CDR3 is 15 residues. Sequenced material: PBMCs. The receptor's source is a woman in her sixties in good health and CMV-seropositive. The gene calls are TRBV11-1 and TRBJ1-1; 7 bases match TRBD1. The CDR3 DNA reads as TGTGCCAGCAGCGCCTGGGACAGCGAGGGCACTGAAGCTTTCTTT. It is translated as CASSAWDSEGTEAFF.